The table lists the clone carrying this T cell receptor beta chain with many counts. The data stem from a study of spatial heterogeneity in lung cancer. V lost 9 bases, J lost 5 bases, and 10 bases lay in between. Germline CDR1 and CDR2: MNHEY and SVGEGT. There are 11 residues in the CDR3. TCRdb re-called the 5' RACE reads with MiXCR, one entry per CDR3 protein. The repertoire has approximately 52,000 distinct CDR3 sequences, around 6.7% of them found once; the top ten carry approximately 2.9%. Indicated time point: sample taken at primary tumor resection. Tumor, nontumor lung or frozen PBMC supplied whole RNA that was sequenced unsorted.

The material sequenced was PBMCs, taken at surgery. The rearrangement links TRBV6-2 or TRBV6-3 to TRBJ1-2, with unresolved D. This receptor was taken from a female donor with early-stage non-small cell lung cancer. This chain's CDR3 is CASGLFYGYTF. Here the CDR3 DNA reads TGTGCCAGTGGACTCTTTTATGGCTACACCTTC.